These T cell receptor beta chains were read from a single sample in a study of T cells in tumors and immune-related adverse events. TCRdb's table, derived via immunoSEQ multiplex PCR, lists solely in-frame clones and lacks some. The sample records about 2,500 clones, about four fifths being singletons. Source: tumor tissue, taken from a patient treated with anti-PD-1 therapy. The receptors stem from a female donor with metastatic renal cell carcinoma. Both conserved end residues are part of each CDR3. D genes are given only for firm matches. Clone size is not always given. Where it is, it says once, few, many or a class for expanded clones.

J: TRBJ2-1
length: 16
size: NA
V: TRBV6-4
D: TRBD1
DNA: TGTGCCAGCAGTTTTCTCCCGGGACAGCCCGACAATGAGCAGTTCTTC
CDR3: CASSFLPGQPDNEQFF

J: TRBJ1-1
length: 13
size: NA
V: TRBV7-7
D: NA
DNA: TGTGCCAGCAGTCAGGGGCGGAACACTGAAGCTTTCTTT
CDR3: CASSQGRNTEAFF

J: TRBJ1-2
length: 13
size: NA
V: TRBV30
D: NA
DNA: TGTGCCTGGAGCACAGGGAATTTAAGGGGCTACACCTTC
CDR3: CAWSTGNLRGYTF

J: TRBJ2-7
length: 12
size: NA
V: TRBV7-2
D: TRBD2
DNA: TGTGCCAGCAGCCTACTAGCGAACGAGCAGTACTTC
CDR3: CASSLLANEQYF

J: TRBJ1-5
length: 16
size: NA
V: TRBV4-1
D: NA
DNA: TGCGCCAGCAGCCAAATAGTTGGCGGGAGCAATCAGCCCCAGCATTTT
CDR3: CASSQIVGGSNQPQHF

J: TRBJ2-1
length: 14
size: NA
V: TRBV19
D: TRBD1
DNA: TGTGCCAGTAGATACGGGACAGGGAATTATGAGCAGTTCTTC
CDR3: CASRYGTGNYEQFF

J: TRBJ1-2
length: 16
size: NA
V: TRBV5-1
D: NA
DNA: TGCGCCAGCAGCGTTCTTGGGGGGGCCGACCCCTTTGGCTACACCTTC
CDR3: CASSVLGGADPFGYTF

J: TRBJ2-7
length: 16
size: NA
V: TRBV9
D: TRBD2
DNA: TGTGCCAGCAGCCCAAATACCATGACTAGCGGGGAAGAGCAGTACTTC
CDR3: CASSPNTMTSGEEQYF

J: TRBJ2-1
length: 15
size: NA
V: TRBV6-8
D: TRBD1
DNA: TGTGCCAGCAGTTCCGCGGGGACAGGGGGGAATGAGCAGTTCTTC
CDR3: CASSSAGTGGNEQFF

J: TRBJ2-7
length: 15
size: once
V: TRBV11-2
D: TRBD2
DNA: TGTGCCAGCAGCTTAGGGCTAGCGGGGAGCTACGAGCAGTACTTC
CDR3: CASSLGLAGSYEQYF

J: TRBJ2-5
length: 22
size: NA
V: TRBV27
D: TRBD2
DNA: TGTGCCAGCAGTTTATCCCCTCCCATACCGGGACTAGCGGGGGGGCGCCAAGAGACCCAGTACTTC
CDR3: CASSLSPPIPGLAGGRQETQYF

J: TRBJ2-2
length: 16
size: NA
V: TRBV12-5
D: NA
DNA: TGTGCTAGTGGGGAAGGGGTACAGGGAGCCCCCGGGGAGCTGTTTTTT
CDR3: CASGEGVQGAPGELFF

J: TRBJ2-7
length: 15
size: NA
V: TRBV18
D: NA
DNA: TGTGCCAGCTCACCCTCCTCGGCGAGTGAGTACGAGCAGTACTTC
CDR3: CASSPSSASEYEQYF

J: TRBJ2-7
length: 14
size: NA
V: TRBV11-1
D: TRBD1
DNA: TGTCCACGCTTAGTGAGGGACAGGTACTACGAGCAGTACTTC
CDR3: CPRLVRDRYYEQYF

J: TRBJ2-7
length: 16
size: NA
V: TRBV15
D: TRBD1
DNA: TGTGCCACCAGCACTACTCCGGGACAGGCCTCCTACGAGCAGTACTTC
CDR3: CATSTTPGQASYEQYF

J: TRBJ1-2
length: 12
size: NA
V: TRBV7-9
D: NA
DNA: TGTGCCAGCAGCTTTATAGGGGATGGCTACACCTTC
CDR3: CASSFIGDGYTF

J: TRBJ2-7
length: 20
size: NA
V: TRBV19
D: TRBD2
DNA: TGTGCCAGTAGTAGCGTCCCGGGACTAGCGGCCCTAGGGCCTTCCTACGAGCAGTACTTC
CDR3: CASSSVPGLAALGPSYEQYF

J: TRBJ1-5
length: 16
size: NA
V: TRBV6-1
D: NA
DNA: TGTGCCAGCAGTGAGCCTTCCCTCCAGCTCAATCAGCCCCAGCATTTT
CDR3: CASSEPSLQLNQPQHF

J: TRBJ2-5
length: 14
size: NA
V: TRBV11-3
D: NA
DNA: TGTGCCAGCAGCTTAGTTGCGGGGGCCGAGACCCAGTACTTC
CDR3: CASSLVAGAETQYF

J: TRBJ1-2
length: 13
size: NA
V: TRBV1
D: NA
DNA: TGCACCAGCAGCCGACAGAGTTTCTATGGCTACACCTTC
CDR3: CTSSRQSFYGYTF

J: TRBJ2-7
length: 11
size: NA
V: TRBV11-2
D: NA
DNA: TGTGCCAGCAGCGCTAGGTACGAGCAGTACTTC
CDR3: CASSARYEQYF

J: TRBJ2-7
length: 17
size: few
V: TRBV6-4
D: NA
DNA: TGTGCCAGCAGCGGGCCTCCCACAGTCCCACTCCCTATCGAGCAGTACTTC
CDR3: CASSGPPTVPLPIEQYF

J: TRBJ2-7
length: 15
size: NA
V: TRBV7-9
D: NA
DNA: TGTGCCAGCAGCTTAGGCGCGGACCCTAGTTACGAGCAGTACTTC
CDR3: CASSLGADPSYEQYF

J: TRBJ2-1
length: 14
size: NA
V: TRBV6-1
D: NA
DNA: TGTGCCAGCAGTGAATATCCGGGGGTCAGCGAGCAGTTCTTC
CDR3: CASSEYPGVSEQFF

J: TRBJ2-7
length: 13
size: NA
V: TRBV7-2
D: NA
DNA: TGTGCCAGCAGCCCCCCAGGGTCCGTGGAGCAGTACTTC
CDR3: CASSPPGSVEQYF

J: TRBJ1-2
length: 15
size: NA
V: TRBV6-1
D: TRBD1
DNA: TGTGCCAGCAGCACCTCTAGGGGACAGTACTATGGCTACACCTTC
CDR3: CASSTSRGQYYGYTF

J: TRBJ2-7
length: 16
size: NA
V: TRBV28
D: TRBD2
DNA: TGTGCCGTAGTTGCCGGTGGCACTAGCGGGAGTATAGCGCAGTACTTC
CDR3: CAVVAGGTSGSIAQYF

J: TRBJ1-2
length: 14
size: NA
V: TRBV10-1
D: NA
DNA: TGCGCCAGCAGTGAGTCCGGGGAATGGGATGGCTACACCTTC
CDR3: CASSESGEWDGYTF

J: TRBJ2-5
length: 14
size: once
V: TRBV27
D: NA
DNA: TGTGCCAGCAGTTTCTCAAGGTGGGCAGAGACCCAGTACTTC
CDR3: CASSFSRWAETQYF

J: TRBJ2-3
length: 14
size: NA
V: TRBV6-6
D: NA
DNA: TGTGCCAGCAGATGGACCAGGAGCACAGATACGCAGTATTTT
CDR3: CASRWTRSTDTQYF

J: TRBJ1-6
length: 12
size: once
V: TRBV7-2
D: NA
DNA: TGTGCCAGCAGCTTAAACGGCGGACCCCTCCACTTT
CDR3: CASSLNGGPLHF

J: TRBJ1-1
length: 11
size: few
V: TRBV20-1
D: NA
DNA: TGCAGTGCCTCTGACAGTACTGAAGCTTTCTTT
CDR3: CSASDSTEAFF

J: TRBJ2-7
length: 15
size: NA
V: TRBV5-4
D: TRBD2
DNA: TGTGCCAGCAGCTTTGGGACTAGCGGACCCCGCGAGCAGTACTTC
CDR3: CASSFGTSGPREQYF

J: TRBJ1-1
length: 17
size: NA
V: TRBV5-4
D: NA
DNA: TGTGCCAGCAGCTTGGAGATAGAGCTTCGGCCAGGGTCCGAAGCTTTCTTT
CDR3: CASSLEIELRPGSEAFF

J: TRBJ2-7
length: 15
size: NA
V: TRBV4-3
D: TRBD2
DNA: TGCGCCAGCAGCAAGGGGGTTAGCGGGGGCTACGAGCAGTACTTC
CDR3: CASSKGVSGGYEQYF

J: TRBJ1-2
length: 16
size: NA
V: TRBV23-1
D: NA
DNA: TGCGCCAGCAGTCAAAACGAACCCCAAGACCCGTATGGCTACACCTTC
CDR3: CASSQNEPQDPYGYTF

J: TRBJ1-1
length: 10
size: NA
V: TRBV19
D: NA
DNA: TGTGCGGCGGGGAACACTGAAGCTTTCTTT
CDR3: CAAGNTEAFF

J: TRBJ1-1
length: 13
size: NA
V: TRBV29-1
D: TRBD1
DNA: TGCAGCGTTGTAGTGACAGGGTTCACTGAAGCTTTCTTT
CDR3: CSVVVTGFTEAFF

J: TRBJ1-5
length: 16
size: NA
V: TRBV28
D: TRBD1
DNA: TGTGCCAGCAGTTTACGATTGGGGAGGGGGCATCAGCCCCAGCATTTT
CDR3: CASSLRLGRGHQPQHF

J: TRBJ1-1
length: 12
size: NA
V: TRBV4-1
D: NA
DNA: TGCGCCAGCAGCCCCTTACAGGGTGAAGCTTTCTTT
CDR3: CASSPLQGEAFF

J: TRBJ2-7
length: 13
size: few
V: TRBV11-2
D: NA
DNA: TGTGCCAGCAGCCAAGGAGCCTCCTACGAGCAGTACTTC
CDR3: CASSQGASYEQYF

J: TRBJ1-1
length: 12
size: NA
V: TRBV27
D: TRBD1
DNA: TGTGCCAGCAAGACAGGGTACACTGAAGCTTTCTTT
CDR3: CASKTGYTEAFF

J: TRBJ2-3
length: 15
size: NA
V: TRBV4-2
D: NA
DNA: TGTGCCAGCAGCCAAGAGGACAGCCGCACAGATACGCAGTATTTT
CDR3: CASSQEDSRTDTQYF

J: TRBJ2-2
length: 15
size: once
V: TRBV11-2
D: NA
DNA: TGTGCCAGCAGCTTAGTAGGGGGTACCACCGGGAAGCTGTTTTTT
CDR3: CASSLVGGTTGKLFF

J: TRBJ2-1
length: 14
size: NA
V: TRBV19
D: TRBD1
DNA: TGTGCCAGTAGTATATCCCGGGACAGCAATGAGCAGTTCTTC
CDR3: CASSISRDSNEQFF

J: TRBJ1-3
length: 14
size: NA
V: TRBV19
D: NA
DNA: TGTGCCAGTAGTATTTCAGGGTACGGAAACACCATATATTTT
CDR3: CASSISGYGNTIYF

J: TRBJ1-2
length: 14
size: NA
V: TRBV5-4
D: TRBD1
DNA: TGTGCCAGCAGCTTGGGGTTGGGGACAGGTGGCTACACCTTC
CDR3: CASSLGLGTGGYTF

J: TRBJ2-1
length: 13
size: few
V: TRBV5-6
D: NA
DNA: TGTGCCAGCAGCTTGCGGACTTACAATGAGCAGTTCTTC
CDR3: CASSLRTYNEQFF

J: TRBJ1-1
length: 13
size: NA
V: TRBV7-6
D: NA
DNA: TGTGCCAGCAGCGAGAGTGGTATATCTGAAGCTTTCTTT
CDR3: CASSESGISEAFF

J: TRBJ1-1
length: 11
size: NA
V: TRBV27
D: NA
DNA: TGTGCCAGCAAAGTGGACACTGAAGCTTTCTTT
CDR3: CASKVDTEAFF

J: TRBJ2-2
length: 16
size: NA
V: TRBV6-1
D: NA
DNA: TGTGCCAGCAGTGAAGTTTTTGGGCAGGGATTCGGGGAGCTGTTTTTT
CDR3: CASSEVFGQGFGELFF

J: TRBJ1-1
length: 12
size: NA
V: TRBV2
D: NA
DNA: TGTGCCAGCAGTGAATTTTTGACTGAAGCTTTCTTT
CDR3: CASSEFLTEAFF

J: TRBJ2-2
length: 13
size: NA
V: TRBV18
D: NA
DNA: TGTGCCAGCTCGTTAGACCTGCTCGGGGAGCTGTTTTTT
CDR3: CASSLDLLGELFF

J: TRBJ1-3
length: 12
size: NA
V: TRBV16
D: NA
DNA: TGTGCCAGCCGTGACTCTGGAAACACCATATATTTT
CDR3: CASRDSGNTIYF